The T cell receptor (beta chain) under discussion was sequenced for a study of cytomegalovirus exposure and HLA in healthy donors. About the research overall: A preliminary data release comprised approximately 85 million unique TCRs obtained from HLA-typed donors.

The study ran its PCR with 60 Vbeta and 13 Jbeta primers. Sequencing used immunoSEQ multiplex PCR; TCRdb keeps in-frame clones, though not all of them. The table shows tens of thousands of clones, with about 80% occurring only once. V was pared by 7 bases and J by 7 bases, with 16 bases between. CDR3 size: 14 residues. CDR1 is MGHDK, CDR2 SYGVNS, per germline. This clone was seen only a few times. Its antigen remains unknown. Findings and caveats of the study: The study flagged 150 to 200 TCR beta chains as cytomegalovirus-associated. Relative to the approximately 680-donor mean, N-insertions were reportedly fewer in an Asian-associated ancestry cluster in a later analysis.

The gene calls are TRBV25-1 and TRBJ1-4, with D uncertain. This sequence originates from a man younger than 35 in good health and CMV-seropositive. Sequenced material: PBMCs. Here the CDR3 DNA reads TGTGCCAGCACCCCAGATGGAGGTGGTGAAAAACTGTTTTTT. This codes for CASTPDGGGEKLFF.